This is a list of T cell receptor beta chains from one sample in a study of T cell repertoires in cytomegalovirus infection. No antigen is known for these receptors. Each CDR3 protein is one row after TCRdb ran MiXCR on the reads. This sample has roughly 120,000 distinct CDR3 sequences, with approximately 28% found just once. The sequencing used CD8+ T cells from cultured PBMCs, collected from culture after CMV antigen stimulation. Receptors were obtained from a human donor in good health (CMV status not recorded). Some clones in this sample may be carry-over from other donors' samples. The CDR3 runs from the conserved cysteine through the conserved F or W.

j_call v_call cdr3_aa
TRBJ2-5 TRBV2 CASRARTEQETQYF
TRBJ2-3 TRBV27 CASHHGVLQYF
TRBJ1-5 TRBV29-1 CSVVVDNNQPQHF
TRBJ2-5 TRBV10-3 CAISEGETQYF
TRBJ1-1 TRBV7-3 CASSLSASLGGTEAFF
TRBJ1-6 TRBV7-2 CASSARGGGYNSPLHF
TRBJ1-4 TRBV27 CASSPHWVTTNEKLFF
TRBJ1-2 TRBV11-2 CASSLNPGQGRIYGYTF
TRBJ2-7 TRBV7-8 CASSMDSDEQYF
TRBJ2-1 TRBV28 CASSLAQSGREQFF
TRBJ2-5 TRBV29-1 CSVEDSGLRFGETQYF
TRBJ1-2 TRBV2 CASKNPIPSNYGYTF
TRBJ2-1 TRBV5-4 CASSFGLAGGREQFF
TRBJ1-1 TRBV28 CASSDYEAFF
TRBJ2-5 TRBV7-9 CASSTRTSGAQETQYF
TRBJ2-1 TRBV19 CASSINWLAGVAYNEQFF
TRBJ1-5 TRBV12-3/TRBV12-4 CASSLGAGGLSNQPQHF
TRBJ1-5 TRBV5-1 CASSLWGLDQPQHF
TRBJ1-3 TRBV7-2 CASSMLGDGNTIYF
TRBJ1-3 TRBV4-1 CASSQDDSSSGNTIYF
TRBJ2-1 TRBV7-2 CASSLGLAHEQFF
TRBJ1-1 TRBV6-1 CASSEWTVMNTEAFF
TRBJ2-2 TRBV7-2 CASSLRGGTGELFF
TRBJ2-1 TRBV29-1 CSVEWTATYNEQFF
TRBJ2-7 TRBV7-2 CASSADGTYEQYF
TRBJ1-2 TRBV7-9 CASSSQGVLDYGYTF
TRBJ1-1 TRBV5-6 CASSSGQVNTEAFF
TRBJ2-3 TRBV15 CATSRDLGDTQYF
TRBJ2-1 TRBV11-2 CASSWGTSGGLSSYNEQFF
TRBJ2-7 TRBV28 CASNTYMDEDSSYEQYF
TRBJ2-3 TRBV11-3 CASSLRLETDTQYF
TRBJ1-1 TRBV19 CASSAYKGATEAFF
TRBJ1-5 TRBV6-2/TRBV6-3 CASSYTRTDSLSNQPQHF
TRBJ2-1 TRBV2 CASPGINEQFF
TRBJ2-5 TRBV27 CASSPRRTSVETQYF
TRBJ1-1 TRBV7-9 CASSPTGTANTEAFF
TRBJ2-1 TRBV20-1 CSARGADEQFF
TRBJ2-1 TRBV10-3 CAISAGLSSSYNEQFF
TRBJ2-3 TRBV11-2 CASRSTSGGADTQYF
TRBJ2-1 TRBV3-1 CASSYDRANNEQFF
TRBJ1-2 TRBV13 CASSTGGVLSYGYTF
TRBJ1-1 TRBV4-1 CASSLRDSEAFF
TRBJ2-1 TRBV20-1 CSARDAAAWQFF
TRBJ1-2 TRBV27 CASSLLGGGANGYTF
TRBJ2-3 TRBV27 CASRRLASTDTQYF
TRBJ1-2 TRBV6-6 CASSYSKDLNYGYTF
TRBJ1-1 TRBV5-1 CASRPRFNTEAFF
TRBJ1-1 TRBV7-9 CASSLENTEAFF
TRBJ1-3 TRBV12-3/TRBV12-4 CASLSPSRDSGNTIYF
TRBJ2-1 TRBV6-6 CASSDYSLQGYEQFF
TRBJ1-1 TRBV12-3/TRBV12-4 CASSSDRENRNTEAFF
TRBJ1-2 TRBV4-2 CASSMNGYTF
TRBJ2-7 TRBV3-1 CASSHNVWGGYEQYF
TRBJ1-1 TRBV9 CASSRGGSTEAFF